This T cell receptor beta chain was identified during a study of T cell repertoires in cytomegalovirus infection. Whole-study context: From public TCR beta signatures came an indication of both CMV infection and matching HLA type. Overall study results and limits: Frequencies of public TCR beta families were cumulated, and this identified carriers of CMV plus the relevant HLA. Clonotype analysis showed dominance of the ex vivo response by HLA-C-restricted CMV-specific TCR beta clonotypes.

This clonotype occurred many times. What it binds is not known. MiXCR, applied by TCRdb to the reads, yields one record per CDR3 protein. The table shows 250,000 to 300,000 distinct CDR3 sequences, with 8% to 9.5% occurring only once. The V gene's germline CDR1 is MGHDK and CDR2 SYGVNS. The CDR3 is made up of 17 amino acids. Between the trimmed V and J ends, which lost 2 bases and 0 bases, there was a span of 11 bases. The sample taken for sequencing was PBMCs. The chain carries TRBV25-1 and TRBJ2-6; perhaps TRBD1 as D (6 bases). The TCR comes from a human donor in good health (CMV status not recorded). Some clones in this sample may be carry-over from other donors' samples. The CDR3 sequence is CASSEPGHNSGANVLTF. Here the CDR3 DNA reads TGTGCCAGCAGTGAACCGGGACACAACTCTGGGGCCAACGTCCTGACTTTC.